These 2 T cell receptor beta chains originate from one sample sequenced in a study of human T cells and chemical hapten exposure. The time point: pre-sensitization, week 0. Sample treatment: therapeutic diphenylcyclopropenone sensitization with weekly scalp DPC. TCRdb fed the RACE reads into MiXCR, producing one record per CDR3 protein. Among fewer than 140,000 distinct CDR3 sequences, roughly an eighth were seen once, and the ten largest hold 1.6%. The source was whole blood, collected in connection with sensitization to the hapten diphenylcyclopropenone (DPC). The receptors here all came from a woman aged 50 to 65 with alopecia areata. Some clones in this sample may be carry-over from other donors' samples.

In this sample, this clonotype turned up a few times. The V call is TRBV6-4, the J call TRBJ1-1; no clear D. The CDR3 is 14 residues long. Trimming took off 6 bases at V and 0 bases at J, with 11 bases between the two ends. CDR1 and CDR2 from the germline V gene are MRHNA and SNTAGT. The CDR3 sequence is CASRETEMNTEAFF. CDR3 sequence (DNA): TGTGCCAGCAGGGAAACGGAGATGAACACTGAAGCTTTCTTT.

This clonotype appeared a few times. The chain carries TRBV29-1 and TRBJ1-2, with TRBD1 matching over 8 bases. The CDR3 sequence is 13 residues long. CDR1 is SQVTM, CDR2 ANQGSEA, per germline. After removal of 5 bases from V and 11 bases from J, the junction contained 13 bases not matched to a gene. CDR3 amino acids: CSVRATQGATYTF. In DNA form, the CDR3 reads TGCAGCGTTCGCGCCACTCAGGGGGCGACTTACACCTTC.